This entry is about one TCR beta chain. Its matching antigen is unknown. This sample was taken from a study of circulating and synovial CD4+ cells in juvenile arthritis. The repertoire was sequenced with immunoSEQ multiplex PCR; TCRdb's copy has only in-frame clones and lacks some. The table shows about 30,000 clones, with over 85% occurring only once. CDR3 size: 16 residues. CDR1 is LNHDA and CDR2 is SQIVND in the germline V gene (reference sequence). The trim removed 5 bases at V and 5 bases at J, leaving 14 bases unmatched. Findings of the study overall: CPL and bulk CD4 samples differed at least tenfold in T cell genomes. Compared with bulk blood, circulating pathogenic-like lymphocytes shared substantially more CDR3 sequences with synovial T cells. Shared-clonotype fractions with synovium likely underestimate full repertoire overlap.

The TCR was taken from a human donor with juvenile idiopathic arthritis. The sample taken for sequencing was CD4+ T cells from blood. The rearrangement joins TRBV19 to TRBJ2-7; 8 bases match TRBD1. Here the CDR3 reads CASSPFGQGRVNEQYF. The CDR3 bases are TGTGCCAGTAGTCCTTTCGGACAGGGTAGGGTCAACGAGCAGTACTTC.